This TCR beta chain is drawn from a study of long-term antiretroviral therapy in people with HIV. Study as a whole: When the earliest samples were collected, ART was typically delayed until CD4 counts fell.

Study-wide results and limits: Narrower CDR3 length ranges marked HIV repertoires relative to controls.

Donors each had at least one pre-ART PBMC sample and at least two post-ART ones. Ahead of DNA extraction, samples held about 1-10 million cryopreserved PBMC each. Run at survey level, the immunoSEQ assay was version v3.0. Here immunoSEQ multiplex PCR was the method, and the copy in TCRdb shows in-frame clones only, minus some. This sample has under 35,000 clones, with nearly 90% found just once. This clone was picked up a small number of times. Its antigen is unidentified. The V and J ends lost 1 base and 6 bases, in that order; junction bases with no gene match: 4. The CDR3 consists of 15 residues. The V gene's germline CDR1 is SEHNR and CDR2 FQNEAQ (reference sequence).

Sequenced material: unsorted PBMCs, taken 1.1 years after starting antiretroviral therapy. The origin of this receptor is a man between 18 and 29 years old with HIV. The rearrangement uses TRBV7-9 and TRBJ1-5, with 9 bases fitting TRBD1. The CDR3 loop is CASSLDRGRSQPQHF. CDR3 sequence (DNA): TGTGCCAGCAGCTTAGACAGGGGGCGAAGTCAGCCCCAGCATTTT.